The 4 T cell receptor beta chains listed next were all sequenced from one sample in a study of T cells after yellow fever vaccination. TCRdb processed the 5' RACE reads anew with MiXCR; each CDR3 protein has one entry. The data contain about 630,000 distinct CDR3 sequences, about 12% of them singletons. This specimen consisted of PBMCs, obtained on the day of the yellow fever booster vaccination. The receptor source for this set is a man aged 30-40 years who received the YFV17D yellow fever vaccine.

This clonotype occurred a few times. The chain is built from TRBV29-1 and TRBJ2-7; possibly TRBD1 for D (6 bases). Germline V gene sequence: CDR1 SQVTM, CDR2 ANQGSEA. V was pared by 8 bases and J by 0 bases, with 14 bases between. This CDR3 region has 13 residues. In nucleotides, the CDR3 is TGCAGCATGGTGACAGGCAACTCCTACGAGCAGTACTTC. It yields the protein CSMVTGNSYEQYF.

The table lists this clonotype with a few counts. The chain recombines TRBV20-1 with TRBJ2-4; TRBD1 matches at 9 bases. The CDR3 extends over 14 amino acids. The germline V gene has CDR1 DFQATT and CDR2 SNEGSKA (reference sequence). J lost 0 bases, V lost 5 bases, and 2 bases had no gene match. CDR3 region: CSADRGAAKNIQYF. As DNA, the CDR3 is TGCAGTGCTGACAGGGGGGCAGCCAAAAACATTCAGTACTTC.

This clonotype showed up just a few times. CDR3 in amino acids: CASSQDRRGRDVPGELFF. The CDR3 nucleotides read TGTGCCAGCAGCCAAGATAGGCGGGGTCGCGACGTCCCCGGGGAGCTGTTTTTT. J is TRBJ2-2 and V is TRBV14; D possibly corresponds to TRBD2 (6 bases). The CDR3 consists of 18 residues. CDR1 is SGHDN and CDR2 is FVKESK in the germline V gene. V lost 0 bases to trimming and J lost 6 bases, with 20 bases between them.

The V gene is TRBV12-3 or TRBV12-4, the J gene TRBJ2-1, with TRBD2 matching over 12 bases. The CDR3 sequence is 18 residues long. V shed 3 bases and J 8 bases; nucleotides not matched to a gene: 14. The CDR3 DNA reads TGTGCCAGCAGTTTTAGGTCTAGCGGGAGGGGGATAAATGATGAGCAGTTCTTC. As protein: CASSFRSSGRGINDEQFF.